Below, one T cell receptor beta chain is given with its context. Generation of TCR beta cDNA was performed by 5'RACE template switching incorporating UMIs. Using the 5' RACE reads, TCRdb records one entry per CDR3 protein without DNA. This table holds some 410,000 distinct CDR3 sequences. The entry originates in a study of T cells expressing NK-cell markers. In the study overall: Sorted CD3+CD56-NKG2C+, CD3+CD56+NKG2C- and CD3+CD56+NKG2C+ T cells were the source of the TCR beta repertoires.

Sequencing used blood T cells: a sorted CD56 or NKG2C T cell subset, CD4+ or CD8+ T cells, or bulk PBMC T cells (not recorded which). The TCR was taken from a woman between 18 and 69 years old in good health.

This chain's CDR3 is CASSIDRGFSKQFF. The chain recombines TRBV19 with TRBJ2-1; the TRBD1 assignment by TCRdb is unverifiable without DNA. The CDR3 totals 14 residues. CDR1 and CDR2 from the germline V gene are LNHDA and SQIVND (reference sequence).